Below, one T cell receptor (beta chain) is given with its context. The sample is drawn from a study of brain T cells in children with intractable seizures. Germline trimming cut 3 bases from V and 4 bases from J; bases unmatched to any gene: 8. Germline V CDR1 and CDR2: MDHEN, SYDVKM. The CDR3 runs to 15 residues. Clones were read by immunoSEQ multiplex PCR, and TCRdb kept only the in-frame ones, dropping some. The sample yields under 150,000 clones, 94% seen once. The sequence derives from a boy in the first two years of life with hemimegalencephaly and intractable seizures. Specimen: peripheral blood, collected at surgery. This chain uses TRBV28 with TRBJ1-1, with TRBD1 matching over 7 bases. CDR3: CASSLRPAGGTEAFF. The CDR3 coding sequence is TGTGCCAGCAGTTTGAGACCCGCAGGGGGCACTGAAGCTTTCTTT.